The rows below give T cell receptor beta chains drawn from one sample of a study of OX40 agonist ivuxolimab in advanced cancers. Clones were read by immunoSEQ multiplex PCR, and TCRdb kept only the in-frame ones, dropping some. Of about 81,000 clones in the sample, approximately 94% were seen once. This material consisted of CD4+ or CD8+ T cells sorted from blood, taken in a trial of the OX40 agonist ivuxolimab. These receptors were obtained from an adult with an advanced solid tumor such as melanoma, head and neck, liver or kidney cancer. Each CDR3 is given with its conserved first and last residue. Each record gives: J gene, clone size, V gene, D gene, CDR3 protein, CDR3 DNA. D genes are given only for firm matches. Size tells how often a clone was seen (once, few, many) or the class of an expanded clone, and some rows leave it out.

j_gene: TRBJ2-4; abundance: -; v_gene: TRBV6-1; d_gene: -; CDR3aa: CASIWELAKNIQYF; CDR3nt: TGTGCCAGCATTTGGGAATTGGCCAAAAACATTCAGTACTTC
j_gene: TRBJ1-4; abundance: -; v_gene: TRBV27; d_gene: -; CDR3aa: CASRQTTNEKLFF; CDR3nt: TGTGCCAGCAGGCAGACAACTAATGAAAAACTGTTTTTT
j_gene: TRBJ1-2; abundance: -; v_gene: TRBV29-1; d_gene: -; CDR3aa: CSVLREWGGYTF; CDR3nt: TGCAGCGTTCTCAGGGAATGGGGTGGCTACACCTTC
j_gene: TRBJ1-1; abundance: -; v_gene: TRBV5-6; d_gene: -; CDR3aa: CASSPRQNEAFF; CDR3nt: TGTGCCAGCAGCCCTAGACAGAATGAAGCTTTCTTT
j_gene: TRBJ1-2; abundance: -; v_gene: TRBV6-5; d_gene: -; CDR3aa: CASSLGGNYGYTF; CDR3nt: TGTGCCAGCAGTCTAGGGGGTAACTATGGCTACACCTTC
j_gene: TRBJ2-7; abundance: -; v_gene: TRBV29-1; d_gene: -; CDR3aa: CSVGHRDEQYF; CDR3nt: TGCAGCGTTGGTCATCGGGACGAGCAGTACTTC
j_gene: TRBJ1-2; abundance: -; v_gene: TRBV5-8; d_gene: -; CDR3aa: CASSLRPGNYGYTF; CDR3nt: TGTGCCAGCAGCTTGAGACCCGGGAACTATGGCTACACCTTC
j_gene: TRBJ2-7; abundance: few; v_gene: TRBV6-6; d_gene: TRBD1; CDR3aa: CASSQGAHEQYF; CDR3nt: TGTGCCAGCAGCCAGGGGGCTCACGAGCAGTACTTC
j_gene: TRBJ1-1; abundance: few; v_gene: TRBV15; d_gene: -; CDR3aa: CATSRGSGTEAFF; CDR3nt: TGTGCCACCAGCAGGGGATCGGGCACTGAAGCTTTCTTT
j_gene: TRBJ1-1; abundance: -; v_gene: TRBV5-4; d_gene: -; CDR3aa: CASSLVIGGFSEAFF; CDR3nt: TGTGCCAGCAGCTTGGTTATAGGCGGGTTTTCTGAAGCTTTCTTT
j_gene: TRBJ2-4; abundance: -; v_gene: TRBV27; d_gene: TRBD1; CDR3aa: CASSLGTGGLDIQYF; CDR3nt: TGTGCCAGCAGTTTGGGGACAGGGGGCTTGGACATTCAGTACTTC
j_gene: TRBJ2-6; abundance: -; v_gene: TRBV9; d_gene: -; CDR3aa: CASSVDGDIPNVLTF; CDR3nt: TGTGCCAGCAGCGTAGACGGGGACATACCCAACGTCCTGACTTTC
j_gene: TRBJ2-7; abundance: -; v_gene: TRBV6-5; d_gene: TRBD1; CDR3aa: CASSPGTGGGEQYF; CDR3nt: TGTGCCAGCAGCCCCGGGACAGGGGGCGGCGAGCAGTACTTC
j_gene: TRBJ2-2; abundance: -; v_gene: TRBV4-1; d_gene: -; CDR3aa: CASSQASQGNTGELFF; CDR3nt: TGCGCCAGCAGCCAAGCCTCGCAGGGAAACACCGGGGAGCTGTTTTTT
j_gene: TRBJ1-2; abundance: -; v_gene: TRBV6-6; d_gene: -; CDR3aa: CASSYSRVGDGYTF; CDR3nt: TGTGCCAGCAGTTACTCGAGGGTGGGGGATGGCTACACCTTC
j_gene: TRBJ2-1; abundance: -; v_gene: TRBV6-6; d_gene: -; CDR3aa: CASSYREVSSYNEQFF; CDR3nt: TGTGCCAGCAGTTACAGGGAAGTGAGCTCCTACAATGAGCAGTTCTTC
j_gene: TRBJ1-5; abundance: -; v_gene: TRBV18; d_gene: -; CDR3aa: CASSPQDTPNQPQHF; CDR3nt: TGTGCCAGCTCCCCCCAGGACACCCCCAATCAGCCCCAGCATTTT
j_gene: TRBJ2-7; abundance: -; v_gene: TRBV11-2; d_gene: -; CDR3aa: CASSLNDGTVSYEQYF; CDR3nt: TGTGCCAGCAGCTTGAACGACGGGACGGTATCCTACGAGCAGTACTTC
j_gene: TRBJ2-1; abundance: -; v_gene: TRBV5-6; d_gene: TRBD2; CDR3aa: CASSLEASGAYNEQFF; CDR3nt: TGTGCCAGCAGCTTGGAGGCTAGCGGGGCATACAATGAGCAGTTCTTC
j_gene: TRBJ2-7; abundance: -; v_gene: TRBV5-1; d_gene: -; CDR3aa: CASSLGVIRPLNTYEQYF; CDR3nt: TGCGCCAGCAGCTTGGGAGTTATTAGACCCCTAAACACCTACGAGCAGTACTTC
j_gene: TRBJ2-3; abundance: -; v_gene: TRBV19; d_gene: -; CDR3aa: CASSQGHTDTQYF; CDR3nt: TGTGCCAGTAGTCAGGGCCACACAGATACGCAGTATTTT
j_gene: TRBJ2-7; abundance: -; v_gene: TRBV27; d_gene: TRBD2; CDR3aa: CASSLAGGAYEQYF; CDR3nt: TGTGCCAGCAGTCTAGCGGGAGGCGCGTACGAGCAGTACTTC
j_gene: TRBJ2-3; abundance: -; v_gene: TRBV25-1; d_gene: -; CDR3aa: CASSGGTHYTDTQYF; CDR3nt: TGTGCCAGCAGTGGCGGGACGCACTACACAGATACGCAGTATTTT
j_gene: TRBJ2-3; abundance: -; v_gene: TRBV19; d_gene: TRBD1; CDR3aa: CASHIGAGDRAFTQYF; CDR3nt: TGTGCCAGCCATATTGGGGCCGGGGACAGGGCTTTTACGCAGTATTTT
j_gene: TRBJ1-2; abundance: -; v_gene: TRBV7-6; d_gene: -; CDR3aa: CASSLRPASNYGYTF; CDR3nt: TGTGCCAGCAGCTTAAGGCCAGCCTCTAACTATGGCTACACCTTC
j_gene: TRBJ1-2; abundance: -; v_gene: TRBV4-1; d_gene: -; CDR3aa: CASSQENSDYGYTF; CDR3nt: TGCGCCAGCAGCCAAGAAAACAGCGACTATGGCTACACCTTC
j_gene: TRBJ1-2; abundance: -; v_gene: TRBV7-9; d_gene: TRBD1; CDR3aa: CASGGTGGGGYGYTF; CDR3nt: TGTGCCAGCGGGGGGACAGGGGGAGGTGGCTATGGCTACACCTTC
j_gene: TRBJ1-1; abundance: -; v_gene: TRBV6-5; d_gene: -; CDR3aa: CASSYRTANTEAFF; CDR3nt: TGTGCCAGCAGTTATAGAACAGCGAACACTGAAGCTTTCTTT
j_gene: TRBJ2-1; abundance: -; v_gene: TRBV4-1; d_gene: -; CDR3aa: CASSQAATASPYNEQFF; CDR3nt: TGCGCCAGCAGCCAAGCCGCTACGGCGAGCCCCTACAATGAGCAGTTCTTC
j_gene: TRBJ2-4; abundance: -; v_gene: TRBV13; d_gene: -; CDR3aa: CASYHGGSGGHVKNIQYF; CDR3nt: TGTGCCAGCTACCATGGTGGGAGTGGGGGGCACGTCAAAAACATTCAGTACTTC
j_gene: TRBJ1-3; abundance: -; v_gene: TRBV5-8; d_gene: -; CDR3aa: CASSLEELSGNTIYF; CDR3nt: TGTGCCAGCAGCTTGGAGGAACTCTCTGGAAACACCATATATTTT
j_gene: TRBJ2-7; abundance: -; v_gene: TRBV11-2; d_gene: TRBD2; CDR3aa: CASSLGTSVFYEQYF; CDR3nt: TGTGCCAGCAGCCTAGGGACTAGCGTTTTCTACGAGCAGTACTTC
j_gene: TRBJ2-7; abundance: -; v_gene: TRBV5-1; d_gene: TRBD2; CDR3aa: CASSLIPTSGSTYEQYF; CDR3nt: TGCGCCAGCAGCTTAATACCTACTAGCGGATCTACCTACGAGCAGTACTTC
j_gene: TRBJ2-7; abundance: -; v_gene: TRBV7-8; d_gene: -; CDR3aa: CASSLARYEQYF; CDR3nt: TGTGCCAGCAGCTTAGCCCGCTACGAGCAGTACTTC